This T cell receptor (beta chain) was obtained from a study of shared clonotypes between healthy human individuals. Study in general: Plates per donor: three CD4 naive, three CD4 memory, two CD8 naive, one CD8 memory.

CDR1 is MDHEN, CDR2 SYDVKM, per germline. The CDR3 consists of 13 residues. The V end was cut by 7 bases, the J end by 5 bases, with 14 bases between. Study-wide points: The sharing of roughly 5% of naive CD4 clonotypes was seen across a handful of donors.

On this clone itself: The antigen is undetermined.

The method was immunoSEQ multiplex PCR; TCRdb's version includes in-frame clones alone and lacks a portion of them. The data show some 300,000 clones, around 79% seen once. The V gene is TRBV28, the J gene TRBJ1-2; TRBD1 is a possible D gene (5 bases). Sequencing input: memory CD4+ T cells sorted from blood. Subset denoted: CD45RA-negative fraction. The sequence was obtained from a young man in good health. The CDR3 DNA reads as TGTGCCAGCAACCCGGGGCATCTTTATGGCTACACCTTC. It encodes CASNPGHLYGYTF.